The T cell receptor (beta chain) under discussion was sequenced for a study of post-analysis software for immune sequencing data (dated by TCRdb to the mid-2010s). Background for the entire study: Recorded disease courses included relapsing-remitting, secondary progressive and progressive-relapsing multiple sclerosis, with some patients lacking subtype annotation. Patient repertoires were compared against about twelve previously published healthy control repertoires from donors aged roughly 6 to 28 years. A subset of samples was prepared in parallel using single-end sample barcoding, then pooled and co-amplified after Illumina adapter ligation. Overall results and qualifications from the work: The multiple sclerosis patient group was slightly younger than the control group. Roughly 5 TRBV segments, including TRBV5-6, TRBV5-1 and TRBV20-1, were significantly more frequent in patients than controls. Direct clustering with F measure showed strong co-clustering of samples prepared in the same batch, prompting a batch-effect correction. Compared with controls, multiple sclerosis patients had significantly lower normalized Chao1 diversity, a finding suggesting substantial peripheral T-cell clonal expansion.

Its CDR3 holds 15 amino acids, cysteine through phenylalanine. Only CDR3 DNA remains: 45 bases, in frame from the first base. The junction shows trimming of 8 bases on V and 8 bases on J, and the gene matches do not reach 8 bases of it. CDR1 and CDR2 (MNHEY, SVGAGI) derive from the germline V gene. In its sample, this clonotype was seen a few times. There is no known antigen for this receptor. No clone much larger than this one lies a single base away; base qualities are absent. Receptor amplification or capture employed PCR. TCRdb lists the instrument as Illumina HiSeq 2500. To reduce PCR and sequencing biases, unique molecular identifiers were incorporated into the TCR beta cDNA libraries. Some 500,000 cDNA molecules were obtained for every 1 to 10 million input T cells, so each molecule roughly corresponded to one T cell. The same protocol used for the earlier healthy control dataset was applied to prepare and sequence the patient libraries. Samples belonging to the same batch were prepared together, multiplexed and sequenced on a shared HiSeq lane. The authors' pipeline ran thus. MIGEC was used to process the raw barcoded reads, and molecular identifier groups with only a single read were discarded before consensus assembly and CDR3 extraction. Clonotype tables were post-analysed with VDJtools, normalizing diversity by down-sampling all datasets to the smallest sample size. To correct batch-related cross-sample contamination, repertoire overlap clustering matched CDR3 amino acid sequences but not nucleotide sequences. In-frame beta chains were kept once TCRdb had trimmed the public reads at Q25 with fastp and called clones with MiXCR. Rows with one shared CDR3 protein collapse into an entry with the most common genes and DNA. These V and J calls originate from TCRdb's pipeline instead of the authors' own analysis. The sample data list around 700,000 distinct CDR3 sequences, and 55% to 60% of these were observed just once. Around 11% of the sample is taken by the ten largest.

TCR beta repertoires were profiled from peripheral blood of 13 young patients with multiple sclerosis to demonstrate the VDJtools post-analysis software. Multiple sclerosis patients were children and adolescents aged roughly 6 to 16 years. Recombination linked TRBV6-5 to TRBJ2-1, with 14 bases matching TRBD2. Sequenced: blood. This TCR was sampled from a girl aged 2 to 10 with multiple sclerosis. The nucleotides read TGTGCCAGCGGACCGGGACTAGCGGGAGTGGATGAGCAGTTCTTC. This is translated as CASGPGLAGVDEQFF.